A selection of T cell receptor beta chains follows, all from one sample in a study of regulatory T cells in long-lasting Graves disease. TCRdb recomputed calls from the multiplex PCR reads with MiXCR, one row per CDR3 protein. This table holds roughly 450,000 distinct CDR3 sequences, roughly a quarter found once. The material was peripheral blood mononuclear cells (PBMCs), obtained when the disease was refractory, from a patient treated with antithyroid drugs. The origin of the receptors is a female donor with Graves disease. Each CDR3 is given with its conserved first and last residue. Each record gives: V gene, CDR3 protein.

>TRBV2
CASRAVGGQPQHF
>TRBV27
CASSFSFLAATTEAFF
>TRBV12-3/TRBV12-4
CASSLRSGTGELFF
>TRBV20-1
CSARVGTEGNTIYF
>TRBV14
CASSPFGTSGNSEQFF
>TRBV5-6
CASSFFSGNSNQPQHF
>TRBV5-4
CASTERQGPDEQFF
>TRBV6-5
CASSYSGRRGMNQPQHF
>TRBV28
CASRSGQGLEQYF
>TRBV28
CASMRNTGELFF
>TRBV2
CASSEGLSGEKLFF
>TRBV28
CASSPDRYGYTF
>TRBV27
CASSSRGRETQYF
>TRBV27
CASSLNSRVTGELFF
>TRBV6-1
CASSLGAGQGAGHTEAFF
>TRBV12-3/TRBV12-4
CASRSGGGNQPQHF
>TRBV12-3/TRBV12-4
CASSFEVISGYTF
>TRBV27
CASSGGSGGHDEQYF
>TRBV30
CAWRGGDRSTEAFF
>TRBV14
CASSQSLNTEAFF
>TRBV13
CASSFGQGFGGELFF
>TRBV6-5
CASSYPSKNTEAFF
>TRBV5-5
CASSGRDRGPYEQYF
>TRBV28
CASSFQTNTGELFF
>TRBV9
CASSGRLADNTGELFF
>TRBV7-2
CASSPMGQLQYF
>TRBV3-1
CASSPGLDSYEQYF
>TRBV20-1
CSAKDGAPYEQYF
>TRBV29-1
CSVAPTQLGEQFF
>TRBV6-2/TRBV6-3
CASSYSTPTPLEQFF
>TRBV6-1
CASKGPYEQYF
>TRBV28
CASSLGNPLGGSNSPLHF
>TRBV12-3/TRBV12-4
CASSEGARYGYTF
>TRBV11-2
CASSWTDPWPEAFF
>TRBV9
CASSLDSSAYEQYF
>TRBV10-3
CAISEWGTGGLDTEAFF
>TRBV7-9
CASSSPARFEAFF
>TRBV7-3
CASSFGQGVSPLHF
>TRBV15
CATLNDRGFEKLFF
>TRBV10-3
CAIGSGNTIYF
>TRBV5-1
CASSSKIETQYF
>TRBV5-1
CASSLDWGGRNTEAFF
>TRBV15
CATSRVKKTGEDTEAFF
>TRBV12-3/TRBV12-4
CASSLAGAPDKLFF
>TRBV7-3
CASSLKGADTEAFF
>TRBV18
CASSPGLGLGSEQFF
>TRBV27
CASSSFTDTQYF
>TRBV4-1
CASSLFAGDEQYF
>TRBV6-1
CASTLQGWGYSNQPQHF
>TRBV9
CASSVDDRGDPNYGYTF
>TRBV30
CAWRDNYGYTF
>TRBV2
CASRGVAGPKGGELFF
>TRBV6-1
CASSERGSTYTF
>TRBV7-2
CASSGTGGNAEAFF
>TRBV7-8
CASSSRQGFDSPLHF
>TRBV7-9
CASSLVHGRAETQYF
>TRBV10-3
CAIRDVLQEKNTGELFF
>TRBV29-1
CSVRPGQDTGNTIYF